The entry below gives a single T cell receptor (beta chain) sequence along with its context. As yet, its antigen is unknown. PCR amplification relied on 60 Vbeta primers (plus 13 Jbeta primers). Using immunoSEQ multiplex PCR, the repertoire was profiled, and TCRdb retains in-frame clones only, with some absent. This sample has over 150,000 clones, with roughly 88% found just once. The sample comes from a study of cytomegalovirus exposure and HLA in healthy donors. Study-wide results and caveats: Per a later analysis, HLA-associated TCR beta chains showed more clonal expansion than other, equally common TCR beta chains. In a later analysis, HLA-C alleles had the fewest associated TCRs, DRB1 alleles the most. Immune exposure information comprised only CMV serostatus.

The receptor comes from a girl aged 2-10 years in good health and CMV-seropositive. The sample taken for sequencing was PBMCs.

The DNA for the CDR3 is TGTGCCACCACACAGGGGCTGGGTGAAAAACTGTTTTTT. It codes for CATTQGLGEKLFF. The rearrangement links TRBV2 to TRBJ1-4, with 7 bases identical to TRBD1. Germline assignment: CDR1 SNHLY and CDR2 FYNNEI. The CDR3 length is 13 residues. Trimming cost V 10 bases and J 7 bases; bases outside gene matches: 9.